This T cell receptor (beta chain) is from a study of CD8+ T cells in alopecia areata. Isolated RNA was reverse transcribed into cDNA used as the sequencing template. Sequenced by immunoSEQ multiplex PCR; TCRdb stores in-frame clones only, minus some. The table has about 140,000 clones, 86% seen once. Indicated treatment: oral pan-JAK inhibitor, 5-10 mg twice daily. Peripheral blood samples and lesional scalp punch biopsies were obtained from alopecia areata patients. A remark on this clone: Its antigen is as yet unknown.

V lost 3 bases, J lost 0 bases, and 11 bases stayed unmatched. Germline V gene lookup returns CDR1 SGHRS and CDR2 YFSETQ. The CDR3 consists of 17 residues. Findings and limits, study-wide: Given one nonresponder, whether baseline CD8+ expansion relates to response remains uncertain. For lesional scalp, especially alopecia totalis/universalis, clonality was higher than in normal scalp. Many of the expanded lesional clones endured in scalp and blood while on tofacitinib.

The TCR sequence derives from a human donor with alopecia areata. The chain combines TRBV5-1 with TRBJ1-2, with 7 bases aligning to TRBD1. The input for sequencing was CD8+ T cells sorted from blood, taken at week 4, from a patient treated with tofacitinib. The CDR3 region is CASSSLPGQLANYGYTF. The CDR3 DNA sequence: TGCGCCAGCAGCTCACTGCCGGGACAGCTAGCTAACTATGGCTACACCTTC.